These 29 T cell receptor beta chains were all obtained from the same sample, sequenced in a study of T cells in localized non-small cell lung cancer. Repertoires were generated with immunoSEQ multiplex PCR, while TCRdb's copy carries only in-frame clones and drops some. The table lists thousands of clones, about a quarter of them singletons. Material: lung tumor tissue, obtained before any cancer treatment. These TCRs come from a woman aged 40-75 years with stage I squamous cell lung carcinoma.

This clone has just a few counts. The chain uses TRBV11-3 and TRBJ2-7; 7 bases are a match to TRBD2. With V trimmed by 1 base and J by 6 bases, 15 bases remained unmatched. CDR3 length: 17 amino acids. Germline-derived CDR1 and CDR2 are SGHNT and YENEEA. The CDR3 protein is CASSLVPLGGRSSEQYF. The CDR3 DNA reads TGTGCCAGCAGCTTAGTACCCCTCGGCGGGAGATCGAGCGAGCAGTACTTC.

This clone turned up a few times. The chain carries TRBV11-3 and TRBJ2-5, with 11 bases fitting TRBD2. Germline V CDR1 and CDR2: SGHNT, YENEEA. There are 17 residues in the CDR3. V shed 3 bases, J shed 4 bases, and the junction held 10 bases outside the gene matches. The CDR3 protein is CASSLGFTSGSLETQYF. The CDR3 DNA reads as TGTGCCAGCAGCTTGGGTTTTACTAGCGGGAGTTTAGAGACCCAGTACTTC.

This clone was seen a few times. The CDR3 protein is CATSRASGTHQETQYF. The CDR3 bases are TGTGCCACCAGCAGAGCTTCCGGGACTCACCAAGAGACCCAGTACTTC. The chain links TRBV15 to TRBJ2-5; D perhaps matches TRBD2 (6 bases). CDR1 is LNHNV and CDR2 is YYDKDF in the germline V gene (reference sequence). The V and J ends lost 1 base and 0 bases respectively, with 12 bases between them. This CDR3 is built from 16 residues.

This clone is medium-sized. The genes are TRBV11-3 and TRBJ2-1, with D unresolved. This CDR3 comprises 14 residues. The ends were cut back, 6 bases at V and 9 bases at J, with 18 bases in the middle. Germline values: CDR1 SGHNT, CDR2 YENEEA. CDR3 coding DNA: TGTGCCAGCAGGCCAAGGGCCCCTAGTCCTGAGCAGTTCTTC. Its translation: CASRPRAPSPEQFF.

This clone was seen a few times. The gene calls are TRBV11-3 and TRBJ1-1; 9 bases fit TRBD1. Germline CDR1 and CDR2: SGHNT and YENEEA. The CDR3 extends over 16 amino acids. Losses at the gene ends were 6 bases for V and 1 base for J; bases not matched to a gene: 9. CDR3 region: CASRPTGGMENTEAFF. CDR3 nucleotides: TGTGCCAGCAGACCGACAGGGGGGATGGAGAACACTGAAGCTTTCTTT.

The chain has TRBV29-1 and TRBJ2-1, with D possibly matching TRBD1 (7 bases). Germline CDR1 is SQVTM and CDR2 is ANQGSEA. The CDR3 is 13 residues long. The V end was cut by 8 bases, the J end by 4 bases, with 15 bases between. The CDR3 DNA is TGCAGCAGCTGGACAGGAGGGTACAATGAGCAGTTCTTC. This gives the protein CSSWTGGYNEQFF.

The CDR3 nucleotides are TGCGCCAGCAGCGACCCGGGACAGTTGAACACTGAAGCTTTCTTT. Protein sequence: CASSDPGQLNTEAFF. J is TRBJ1-1 and V is TRBV5-1, with TRBD1 identical over 7 bases. CDR3 length equals 15 residues. Germline loops: CDR1 SGHRS, CDR2 YFSETQ. Trimming removed 4 bases from V and 0 bases from J; junction bases left unmatched: 6.

This clone was seen more than once but under ten times. V gene TRBV2 combines with J gene TRBJ1-1; D not certain. Per germline, CDR1 SNHLY and CDR2 FYNNEI. Trimming pared 4 bases from V and 4 bases from J, leaving 13 bases between. The CDR3 totals 14 residues. This CDR3 is CASSGQVRVTEAFF. The CDR3, as DNA: TGTGCCAGCAGTGGCCAGGTCCGGGTCACTGAAGCTTTCTTT.

J is TRBJ2-1 and V is TRBV30; 11 bases line up with TRBD2. With V trimmed by 6 bases and J by 7 bases, 11 bases remained unmatched. The CDR3 is made up of 15 amino acids. CDR1 and CDR2 (germline): GTSNPN, SVGIG (reference sequence). The CDR3 coding sequence is TGTGCCTGTATAGCGGGAGGGCCGGGGAAGAATGAGCAGTTCTTC. This gives the protein CACIAGGPGKNEQFF.

The chain recombines TRBV11-3 with TRBJ1-4; the match to TRBD1 covers 7 bases. The germline CDR1 and CDR2 sequences are SGHNT and YENEEA. V trimming: 5 bases; J trimming: 1 base; junction bases outside the gene matches: 13. CDR3 length equals 18 residues. The CDR3 DNA follows: TGTGCCAGCAGCGGAGGGATAGGGGGCCCCCTAACTAATGAAAAACTGTTTTTT. Encoded protein: CASSGGIGGPLTNEKLFF.

This clone was seen a handful of times. The chain employs TRBV6-8 and TRBJ1-2; D gene ambiguous. The germline V gene has CDR1 MNHGY and CDR2 SAAAGT. This CDR3 comprises 16 residues. V lost 0 bases and J 0 bases, leaving 11 bases between the germline ends. The CDR3 loop is CASSYSGRPSNYGYTF. The CDR3 DNA reads TGTGCCAGCAGTTACTCGGGCAGACCTTCTAACTATGGCTACACCTTC.

V usage is TRBV18 and J usage is TRBJ2-3, with 10 positions matching TRBD2. Germline CDR1 reads KGHSH; CDR2 reads LQKENI. The CDR3 length is 16 residues. Trimming at V came to 0 bases and at J to 4 bases, leaving 4 bases not matched to a gene. The CDR3 DNA sequence: TGTGCCAGCTCACCACCGGCTAGCGGGAGCGCAGATACGCAGTATTTT. Translated: CASSPPASGSADTQYF.

This clone came up a few times. The chain employs TRBV28 and TRBJ2-3, with D unclear. V was pared by 2 bases and J by 0 bases, with 6 bases between. Germline assignment: CDR1 MDHEN and CDR2 SYDVKM. The CDR3 contains 14 residues. CDR3 in amino acids: CASSLGSSTDTQYF. In DNA, the CDR3 is TGTGCCAGCAGTTTAGGTTCCAGCACAGATACGCAGTATTTT. Drawing the rest from reference TRBV28 and TRBJ2-3, the complete variable domain is DVKVTQSSRYLVKRTGEKVFLECVQDMDHENMFWYRQDPGLGLRLIYFSYDVKMKEKGDIPEGYSVSREKKERFSLILESASTNQTSMYLCASSLGSSTDTQYFGPGTRLTVL.

The chain recombines TRBV29-1 with TRBJ1-1; the D gene is possibly TRBD1 (5 bases). Germline assignment: CDR1 SQVTM and CDR2 ANQGSEA. The CDR3 consists of 12 residues. Between the trimmed V and J ends, which lost 6 bases and 3 bases, there was a span of 11 bases. The DNA of the CDR3 is TGCAGCGTGGGGGAAGTCGACACTGAAGCTTTCTTT. Protein: CSVGEVDTEAFF.

This clone turned up a few times. J is TRBJ1-5 and V is TRBV6-8; no reliable D call. The CDR3 length is 13 residues. The V gene lost 10 bases and the J gene lost 1 base, with 11 bases spanning the gap. The germline V gene encodes CDR1 MNHGY and CDR2 SAAAGT. Here the CDR3 DNA reads TGTGCCACCCGGGGAGGGAGCAATCAGCCCCAGCATTTT. It codes for CATRGGSNQPQHF.

This clone was detected a few times. The J gene is TRBJ2-7, the V gene TRBV28; D gene uncertain. From germline, CDR1 is MDHEN and CDR2 SYDVKM. V lost 6 bases to trimming and J lost 2 bases, with 8 bases between them. The CDR3 length is 12 residues. The CDR3 DNA reads as TGTGCCAGCAGAACCCATACCTACGAGCAGTACTTC. It yields the protein CASRTHTYEQYF.

The chain employs TRBV28 and TRBJ2-6, with 7 bases lining up with TRBD1. This CDR3 has 15 amino acids. Germline CDR1 and CDR2: MDHEN and SYDVKM. The ends lost 4 bases at V and 3 bases at J; junction bases unmatched: 3. The CDR3 nucleotides are TGTGCCAGCAGTTCAACAGGGGTTGGGGCCAACGTCCTGACTTTC. As protein: CASSSTGVGANVLTF.

The chain carries TRBV5-1 and TRBJ2-3, with a weak D call TRBD2 (5 bases). The ends were cut back, 6 bases at V and 0 bases at J, with 17 bases in the middle. Germline loops: CDR1 SGHRS, CDR2 YFSETQ. The CDR3 has 16 amino acids. CDR3 protein: CASTLRAATSTDTQYF. For the CDR3, the DNA is TGCGCCAGCACCCTCCGAGCGGCAACTAGCACAGATACGCAGTATTTT.

This sequence joins TRBV29-1 and TRBJ1-2; D gene uncertain. The V gene lost 4 bases and the J gene lost 5 bases, with 29 bases spanning the gap. The CDR3 consists of 18 residues. The V gene's germline CDR1 is SQVTM and CDR2 ANQGSEA. CDR3 residues: CSVALRSPTAVLRYGYTF. CDR3 DNA sequence: TGCAGCGTTGCCCTAAGATCCCCGACGGCCGTCCTACGATATGGCTACACCTTC.

This clone has more than one count but fewer than ten. This sequence joins TRBV6-8 and TRBJ1-4, with D unclear. The CDR3 has 17 residues. From germline, CDR1 is MNHGY and CDR2 SAAAGT. The V end lost 6 bases, the J end lost 8 bases, and 25 bases lay between the germline ends. The CDR3 sequence: CASRTLPSYEEDEKLFF. The CDR3 DNA follows: TGTGCCAGCAGAACCCTACCCTCATATGAGGAGGACGAAAAACTGTTTTTT.

This rearrangement joins TRBV18 to TRBJ1-1; no clear D gene. Germline CDR1 KGHSH, CDR2 LQKENI. Trimming cost V 3 bases and J 2 bases, with 16 bases left between them. The CDR3 runs to 16 residues. The CDR3 nucleotides read TGTGCCAGCTCACCTTTAAAAGAATGGAGAAACACTGAAGCTTTCTTT. It translates to CASSPLKEWRNTEAFF.

The genes are TRBV1 and TRBJ2-1; the table calls TRBD2, which could not be checked here. TRBV1 is annotated as a pseudogene. The CDR3 runs 17 residues. The CDR3 loop is CASSQDRRGGSYNEQFF. CDR3 bases: TGCGCCAGCAGCCAAGATAGGCGGGGGGGCTCCTACAATGAGCAGTTCTTC.

The rearrangement links TRBV6-8 to TRBJ2-3; D is possibly TRBD2 (6 bases). The CDR3 runs 17 residues. Per the germline V gene, CDR1 is MNHGY and CDR2 is SAAAGT. Trimming stripped 6 bases from V and 2 bases from J, with 21 bases between. CDR3 in DNA: TGTGCCAGCAGGGGTCTAGCGAACATTTATATCACAGATACGCAGTATTTT. Translating gives CASRGLANIYITDTQYF.

This chain joins TRBV5-1 and TRBJ1-4; TRBD1 matches at 11 bases. This CDR3 region has 16 residues. V dropped 4 bases and J dropped 9; count of bases not matched to a gene: 11. CDR1 is SGHRS and CDR2 is YFSETQ in the germline V gene. DNA for the CDR3: TGCGCCAGCAGCATATATTCCGGGACAGGGGGTCAAAAACTGTTTTTT. Translating gives CASSIYSGTGGQKLFF.

The chain's CDR3 is CSVRLAGTDTQYF. The CDR3 DNA sequence: TGCAGCGTCCGACTAGCGGGCACAGATACGCAGTATTTT. The V gene is TRBV29-1, the J gene TRBJ2-3, with 9 bases fitting TRBD2. Losses at the gene ends were 6 bases for V and 1 base for J; bases not matched to a gene: 2. CDR3 size: 13 residues. Germline lookup yields CDR1 SQVTM and CDR2 ANQGSEA.

This clone was observed a handful of times. The genes are TRBV11-3 and TRBJ1-3; D is ambiguous. V lost 4 bases and J 1 base, leaving 8 bases between the germline ends. The CDR3 length is 14 residues. Germline CDR1 and CDR2: SGHNT and YENEEA. The CDR3 spells CASSSYRSGNTIYF. The CDR3 bases are TGTGCCAGCAGCTCTTACAGATCTGGAAACACCATATATTTT.

V and J are TRBV11-1 and TRBJ2-5, with 15 bases fitting TRBD2. The CDR3 spans 16 residues. The V and J ends lost 1 base and 4 bases, in that order; junction bases with no gene match: 1. Germline CDR1 is SGHAT and CDR2 is FQDESV (reference sequence). This CDR3 reads CASSLEGLAGGETQYF. CDR3 DNA: TGTGCCAGCAGCTTAGAGGGACTAGCGGGAGGAGAGACCCAGTACTTC.

In this sample, this clone turned up a few times. The CDR3 sequence is CASSLASGRAYEQYF. The CDR3 nucleotides read TGTGCCAGCAGCCTTGCTAGCGGGAGGGCGTACGAGCAGTACTTC. V gene TRBV11-3 combines with J gene TRBJ2-7; 12 bases line up with TRBD2. The CDR3 has 15 residues. The junction had 6 bases not matched to a gene; V was cut back by 5 bases and J by 4 bases. Germline lookup yields CDR1 SGHNT and CDR2 YENEEA.

The chain recombines TRBV18 with TRBJ1-1; D unclear. Between the trimmed V and J ends, which lost 3 bases and 2 bases, there was a span of 10 bases. The germline V gene encodes CDR1 KGHSH and CDR2 LQKENI. The CDR3 has 14 residues. As DNA, the CDR3 is TGTGCCAGCTCACCTCCCCTGCCCAACACTGAAGCTTTCTTT. Translation gives CASSPPLPNTEAFF.